This TCR beta chain was recovered during a study of T cell responses to AZD1222 COVID-19 vaccine. Study-wide results and limits: White British people made up most donors, females outnumbered males, and clonal diversity was possibly underestimated. Across spike, vaccine-associated CD4 TCRs were found, dominant at 160-218 and 743-854. Repertoire sampling happened only post peak T cell response. An increase in Spike-specific TCR breadth and depth was observed after two AZD1222 doses.

The repertoire was sequenced with immunoSEQ multiplex PCR; TCRdb's copy has only in-frame clones and lacks some. Of about 140,000 clones listed, more than 90% are singletons. In the case of this clone: Its antigen is still unknown.

Germline V gene sequence: CDR1 SGHNT, CDR2 YYREEE (reference sequence). This CDR3 comprises 11 residues. Trimming stripped 3 bases from V and 6 bases from J, with 6 bases between. This clonotype was sampled from an adult in good health. The gene calls are TRBV5-4 and TRBJ1-1; tentative D call: TRBD1 (5 bases). The material was peripheral blood, obtained on day 0 of AZD1222 vaccination. The CDR3 DNA follows: TGTGCCAGCAGCTGGGGCGCTGAAGCTTTCTTT. The encoded protein is CASSWGAEAFF. Full variable domain (rest looked up from reference TRBV5-4 and TRBJ1-1): ETGVTQSPTHLIKTRGQQVTLRCSSQSGHNTVSWYQQALGQGPQFIFQYYREEENGRGNFPPRFSGLQFPNYSSELNVNALELDDSALYLCASSWGAEAFFGQGTRLTVV.